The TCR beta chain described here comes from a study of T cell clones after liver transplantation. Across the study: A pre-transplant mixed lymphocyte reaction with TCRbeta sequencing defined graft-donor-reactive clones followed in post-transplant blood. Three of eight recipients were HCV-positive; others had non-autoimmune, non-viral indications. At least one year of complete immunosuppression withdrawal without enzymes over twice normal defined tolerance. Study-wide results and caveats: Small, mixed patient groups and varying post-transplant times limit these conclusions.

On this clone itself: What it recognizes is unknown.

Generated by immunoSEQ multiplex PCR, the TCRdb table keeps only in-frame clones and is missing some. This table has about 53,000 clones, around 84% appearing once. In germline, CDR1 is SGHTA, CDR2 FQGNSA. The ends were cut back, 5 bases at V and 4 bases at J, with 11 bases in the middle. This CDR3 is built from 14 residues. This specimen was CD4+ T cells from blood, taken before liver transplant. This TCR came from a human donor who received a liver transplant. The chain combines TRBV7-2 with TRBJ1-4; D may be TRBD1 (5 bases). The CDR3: CASSQTANNEKLFF. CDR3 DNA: TGTGCCAGCAGCCAGACAGCAAATAATGAAAAACTGTTTTTT.